A selection of T cell receptor beta chains follows, all from one sample in a study of blood T cell repertoires in COVID-19. Repertoires were generated with immunoSEQ multiplex PCR, while TCRdb's copy carries only in-frame clones and drops some. Found here are approximately 100,000 clones, over 75% of them singletons; the top ten hold roughly 12%. Sequencing was carried out using peripheral blood. These receptor sequences come from a human donor in a cohort sampled during active COVID-19. Each CDR3 is given with its conserved first and last residue. D genes are given only for firm matches.

>TRBV19|-|TRBJ2-7
CASSIERGTVEQYF
>TRBV9|-|TRBJ2-2
CASSITITGELFF
>TRBV6-5|TRBD1|TRBJ1-1
CASSSPTGRITEAFF
>TRBV28|-|TRBJ2-1
CASSLFTGEQFF
>TRBV4-1|-|TRBJ1-1
CASSQATGRGAFF
>TRBV7-6|-|TRBJ2-7
CASSPTVRDYEQYF
>TRBV19|-|TRBJ2-7
CASRSRSYEQYF
>TRBV15|TRBD2|TRBJ2-1
CATSRGLASSYNEQFF
>TRBV5-4|TRBD2|TRBJ2-3
CASSLAGLAGDTQYF
>TRBV7-2|TRBD1|TRBJ1-3
CASSRDRGANGNTIYF
>TRBV20-1|TRBD2|TRBJ2-5
CSASGTSGSQETQYF
>TRBV2|TRBD1|TRBJ2-7
CASKRDRIGLEQYF
>TRBV2|-|TRBJ1-6
CASSERSGLGDPPLHF
>TRBV5-4|-|TRBJ1-1
CASSFMGQGGTEAFF
>TRBV9|-|TRBJ1-2
CASSVGGVGENGYTF
>TRBV2|-|TRBJ2-7
CASSPRFDSYEQYF
>TRBV19|TRBD2|TRBJ2-2
CAPGSGRGLKNTGELFF
>TRBV11-2|TRBD2|TRBJ2-3
CASSLVAGITDTQYF
>TRBV7-2|TRBD2|TRBJ2-7
CASSFAGGSSYEQYF
>TRBV10-3|TRBD2|TRBJ2-3
CAISDPRTGGRGDTQYF
>TRBV3-1/TRBV3-2|TRBD1|TRBJ2-7
CASSQGERTGGPYEQYF
>TRBV3-1/TRBV3-2|-|TRBJ2-5
CASSLRQEETQYF
>TRBV2|-|TRBJ1-5
CASSEAQGPSNQPQHF
>TRBV21-1|-|TRBJ2-3
CASSKVDPAGGPGDTQYF
>TRBV7-3|-|TRBJ1-2
CASSSSTSGGYTF
>TRBV30|TRBD1|TRBJ2-6
CAWDRGSGANVLTF
>TRBV4-3|TRBD1|TRBJ1-2
CASSQAGSWDSYAYGYTF
>TRBV27|TRBD1|TRBJ2-7
CASSLSWDRVSYEQYF
>TRBV18|TRBD1|TRBJ1-3
CASSPKQGSGNTIYF
>TRBV10-3|-|TRBJ2-1
CAISESAFDRGDRNEQFF
>TRBV21-1|-|TRBJ2-7
CASSTPVGQGANEQYF
>TRBV20-1|-|TRBJ1-1
CSASGENTEAFF
>TRBV14|-|TRBJ2-7
CASSSFGTINEQYF
>TRBV11-2|-|TRBJ1-1
CASSLVGLNTEAFF
>TRBV4-1|TRBD1|TRBJ2-7
CASSPGRGREQYF
>TRBV19|-|TRBJ2-2
CASSRLGVSDTGELFF
>TRBV7-8|-|TRBJ2-1
CASSHGLDNEQFF
>TRBV28|TRBD1|TRBJ2-5
CASSSRQGLETQYF
>TRBV19|-|TRBJ2-7
CASSRQPYEQYF
>TRBV3-1/TRBV3-2|TRBD2|TRBJ2-7
CASSQGGGVYEQYF
>TRBV5-1|TRBD1|TRBJ2-5
CASSPGTGGRETQYF
>TRBV7-9|TRBD2|TRBJ2-7
CASSGGEAEDLWYGQYF
>TRBV19|TRBD1|TRBJ1-4
CASSPPGGPNEKLFF